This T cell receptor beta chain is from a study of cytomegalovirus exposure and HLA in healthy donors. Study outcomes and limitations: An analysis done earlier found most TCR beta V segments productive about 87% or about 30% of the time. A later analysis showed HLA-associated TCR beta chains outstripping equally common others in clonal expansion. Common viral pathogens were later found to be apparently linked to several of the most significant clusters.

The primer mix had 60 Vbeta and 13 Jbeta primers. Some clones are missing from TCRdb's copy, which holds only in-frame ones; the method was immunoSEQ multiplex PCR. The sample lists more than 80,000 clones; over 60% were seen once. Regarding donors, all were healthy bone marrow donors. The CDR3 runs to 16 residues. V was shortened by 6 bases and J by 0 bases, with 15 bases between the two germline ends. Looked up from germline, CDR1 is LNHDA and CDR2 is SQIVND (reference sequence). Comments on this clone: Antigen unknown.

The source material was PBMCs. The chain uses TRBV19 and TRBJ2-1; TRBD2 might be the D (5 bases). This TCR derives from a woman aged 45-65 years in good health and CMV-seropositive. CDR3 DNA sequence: TGTGCCAGTAGCGTCTACGGGGTTAGCTCCTACAATGAGCAGTTCTTC. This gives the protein CASSVYGVSSYNEQFF.